This T cell receptor (beta chain) was identified in a study of response to subunit inactivated influenza vaccine (dated by TCRdb to the late 2010s). Regarding the research as a whole: Deep quantitative profiling of the T cell receptor repertoire was used in the study to follow responses to a trivalent subunit inactivated influenza vaccine.

What the study reported, not specific to this receptor: The authors proposed that each seasonal influenza vaccination may bring in only a limited number of new T cells.

Preparation of the library involved RT-PCR. Sequenced on an Illumina HiSeq 2500. TCRdb reworked the public reads: Q25 trimming with fastp, MiXCR clone assembly, productive beta chains retained. A single entry per CDR3 protein holds the most common genes and DNA from its merged rows. The sample table holds more than 500,000 distinct CDR3 sequences, of which about 11% were seen once. The ten top clones hold approximately 9.9% of the sample. This clonotype was seen ten or more times. It has no known antigen specificity. Base-call qualities are not available, and no considerably larger clone is one nucleotide away. From its cysteine to its phenylalanine, the CDR3 spans 13 amino acids. The only DNA kept is the CDR3, 39 bases in frame from the first base. In the germline V gene, CDR1 corresponds to WSHSY and CDR2 to SAAADI. V is clipped by 7 bases and J by 6 bases, and the sequence between their germline boundaries is 14 bases long.

The same specimen was also included in a second study, on T cells expressing NK-cell markers. That second publication adds: TCR beta cDNA libraries were made by 5'RACE template switching that added a universal primer site and unique molecular identifiers. In sorted CD3+CD56+NKG2C+, CD3+CD56+NKG2C- and CD3+CD56-NKG2C+ T-cell subsets from about 8 donors, TCR beta-chain repertoires were profiled. Among the eight sequenced donors, seven were HCMV-seropositive and one was HCMV-seronegative. In several experiments an anti-gammadeltaTCR antibody was added to restrict sorting to alphabetaTCR-expressing T cells. For six donors, the dominant CD3+CD56+NKG2C+ clonotypes were among the top 10 CD8+ clonotypes and accounted for about 1.0-8% of CD8+ T cells. Those dominant clonotypes were again the most abundant among CD3+CD56-NKG2C+ cells in a few donors, at about 25-60.1%. Whether the expanded NKG2C-expressing T cell clones were specific for HCMV antigens was left unclear. Randomly selected healthy volunteers, three men and five women, were used as the eight sequenced donors. To determine HCMV serostatus, a commercial ELISA kit was used to detect HCMV-specific IgG in serum. Ficoll density gradient centrifugation was used to isolate peripheral blood mononuclear cells from blood. Bulk peripheral blood T-cell repertoires were additionally sequenced from unsorted PBMC for six donors. Synthesis of cDNA was primed from the TCR beta constant segment and was followed by two consecutive PCR amplification steps. The libraries were sequenced on Illumina HiSeq 2000/2500, MiSeq or NextSeq, producing 2 x 150 bp reads. Reads were demultiplexed and grouped by UMI with MIGEC, and clonotypes were assembled and quantified with MiTCR. To exclude erroneous sequences, any TCR cDNA sequence not supported by at least two reads was discarded. Downstream repertoire analysis used the tcR package, and clonotypes were matched across fractions by CDR3 nucleotide sequence plus V segment. VDJmatch was used to annotate antigen specificity against VDJdb, with one amino acid substitution in CDR3 permitted.

The chain is assembled from TRBV10-2 and TRBJ2-3; the D gene cannot be resolved reliably. This receptor was identified in a man aged 50-59 years who received an inactivated influenza vaccine. Donor details come from another sample of the same person, matched by shared clones. The sample here was PBMCs from blood, taken on the day of vaccination. The DNA reads as follows: TGCGCCAGCAAAGACTCCCCCGTGGATACGCAGTATTTT. This sequence encodes CASKDSPVDTQYF.